Listed below are T cell receptor beta chains from one sample, sequenced in a study of response to subunit inactivated influenza vaccine. Each CDR3 protein is one row after TCRdb ran MiXCR on the RT-PCR reads. The sample yields fewer than 550,000 distinct CDR3 sequences, over 25% seen once. This specimen was CD4+ T cells sorted from PBMCs, taken 4 to 6 days after vaccination. These receptors were collected from a man in his fifties who received an inactivated influenza vaccine. CDR3s include the opening cysteine and the closing phenylalanine or tryptophan. A D gene is named only where the DNA matches it firmly. Size is omitted from some rows. Given values are once, few, many or a class for expanded clones.

v_call	d_call	j_call	clone_size	cdr3_nt	cdr3_aa
TRBV20-1	TRBD1	TRBJ2-7	NA	TGCAGTGCTCACCGGGACAGGTCCTACGAGCAGTACTTC	CSAHRDRSYEQYF
TRBV7-9	NA	TRBJ2-1	few	TGTGCCAGCAGCTTAGTTGAGGCGGCCCAGTTCTTC	CASSLVEAAQFF
TRBV6-2/TRBV6-3	NA	TRBJ2-5	NA	TGTGCCAGCAGTTATTCTGGTCGGACCCAGTACTTC	CASSYSGRTQYF
TRBV27	NA	TRBJ1-6	NA	TGTGCCAGCAGGCGGGACATAGATAATTCACCCCTCCACTTT	CASRRDIDNSPLHF
TRBV28	NA	TRBJ2-1	NA	TGTGCCAGCAGTACCCAGGGTACAAAAACCTACAATGAGCAGTTCTTC	CASSTQGTKTYNEQFF
TRBV20-1	TRBD1	TRBJ1-4	NA	TGCAGTGCTAGAAGACAGGGGTCTGAAAAACTGTTTTTT	CSARRQGSEKLFF
TRBV5-1	NA	TRBJ2-2	few	TGCGCCAGCAGATGGGGGGACTTTAACACCGGGGAGCTGTTTTTT	CASRWGDFNTGELFF
TRBV6-5	NA	TRBJ2-6	few	TGTGCCAGCAGTTATGGGAGCTCCTTGGGCTCTGGGGCCAACGTCCTGACTTTC	CASSYGSSLGSGANVLTF
TRBV14	TRBD2	TRBJ2-1	NA	TGTGCCAGCAGCCATATAGCGGGAGGAGGCAATGAGCAGTTCTTC	CASSHIAGGGNEQFF
TRBV5-5	NA	TRBJ2-3	NA	TGTGCCAGCAGCTTGGGGCCCAGCAGGGCGTCGGATACGCAGTATTTT	CASSLGPSRASDTQYF
TRBV7-2	NA	TRBJ2-5	NA	TGTGCCAGCAGCTGGAGGGGGCAGTTAACGGAGACCCAGTACTTC	CASSWRGQLTETQYF
TRBV20-1	NA	TRBJ1-6	NA	TGCAGTGCTATAGACCGGAGGCTCACTAATTCACCCCTCCACTTT	CSAIDRRLTNSPLHF
TRBV9	NA	TRBJ2-4	NA	TGTGCCAGCAGCGTAGCAGGGTCGGGGGACATTCAGTACTTC	CASSVAGSGDIQYF
TRBV9	TRBD2	TRBJ2-1	NA	TGTGCCAGCAGCGTAGGGTTAACTAGCGGGGCTCAGGAGCAGTTCTTC	CASSVGLTSGAQEQFF
TRBV7-2	NA	TRBJ2-7	NA	TGTGCCAGCAGCCGGGGCCCCGGCCGAACCTACGAGCAGTACTTC	CASSRGPGRTYEQYF
TRBV7-2	TRBD2	TRBJ2-6	few	TGTGCCAGCAGCTTCGGCGGGAGACGTGGGGCCAACGTCCTGACTTTC	CASSFGGRRGANVLTF